Listed here is a single T cell receptor (beta chain). TCRdb re-derived calls from the 5' RACE reads in MiXCR, one entry per CDR3 protein. The table records about 420,000 distinct CDR3 sequences, around a quarter of them present only once. These data come from a study of T-cell memory formation after mild COVID-19. Trimming removed 6 bases from V and 5 bases from J, with 20 bases in between. Per germline, CDR1 DFQATT and CDR2 SNEGSKA (reference sequence). The CDR3 extends over 14 amino acids. The sequence was obtained from an adult woman who had mild COVID-19 (a few samples of this study predate the infection). Cell type and time point are not known. The sample was PBMCs or a T cell subset sorted from them (not recorded which). This sequence joins TRBV20-1 and TRBJ2-7; D is perhaps TRBD1 (5 bases). The CDR3 sequence is CSAPKEGVYNEQYF. In nucleotides, the CDR3 is TGCAGTGCCCCAAAAGAAGGGGTCTACAACGAGCAGTACTTC.